This TCR beta chain comes out of a study of radiotherapy plus CTLA-4 blockade in lung cancer. At the level of the study: Objective responses were observed in less than 20% of patients, and disease control was achieved by around 31%.

Broader study findings: Early clonal dynamics of blood T cells, together with interferon-beta, were reported as the best response predictor.

The CDR3 contains 16 residues. Per the germline V gene, CDR1 is SNHLY and CDR2 is FYNNEI. The V and J ends lost 6 bases and 7 bases respectively, with 21 bases between them. Concerning this clone itself: Its antigen remains unidentified.

Generated by immunoSEQ multiplex PCR, the TCRdb table keeps only in-frame clones and is missing some. This sample has about 80,000 clones, with around 79% found just once. V gene TRBV2 combines with J gene TRBJ1-4, with D maybe TRBD1 (6 bases). Sequencing used peripheral blood, obtained from a patient treated with radiotherapy plus ipilimumab. The sequence was obtained from a human donor with non-small cell lung cancer whose response to radiotherapy plus ipilimumab could not be evaluated. Some clones in this sample may be carry-over from other donors' samples. The CDR3, as DNA: TGTGCCAGCAGCCCTGGGGTACAGGGAGGGGGTGAAAAACTGTTTTTT. This encodes CASSPGVQGGGEKLFF.